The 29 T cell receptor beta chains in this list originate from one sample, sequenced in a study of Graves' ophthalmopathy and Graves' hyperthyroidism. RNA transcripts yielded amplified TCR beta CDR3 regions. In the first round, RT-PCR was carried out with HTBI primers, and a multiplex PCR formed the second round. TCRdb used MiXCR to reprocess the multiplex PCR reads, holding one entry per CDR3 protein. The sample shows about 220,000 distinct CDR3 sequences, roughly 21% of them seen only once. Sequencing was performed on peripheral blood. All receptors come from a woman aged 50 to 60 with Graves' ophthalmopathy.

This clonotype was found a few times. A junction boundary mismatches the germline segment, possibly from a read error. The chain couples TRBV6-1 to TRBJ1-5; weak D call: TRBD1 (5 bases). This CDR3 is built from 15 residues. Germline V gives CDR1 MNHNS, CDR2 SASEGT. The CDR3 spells CASTSGIGANQPQLF. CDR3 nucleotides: TGTGCCAGCACCTCCGGGATAGGGGCTAATCAGCCCCAGCTTTTT.

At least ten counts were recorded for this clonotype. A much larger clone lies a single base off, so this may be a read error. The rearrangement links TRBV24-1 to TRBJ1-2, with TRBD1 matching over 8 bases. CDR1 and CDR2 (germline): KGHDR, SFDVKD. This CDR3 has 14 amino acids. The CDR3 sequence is CVTSDAQGALGYTF. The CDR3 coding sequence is TGTGTCACCAGTGATGCCCAGGGGGCGCTTGGCTACACCTTC.

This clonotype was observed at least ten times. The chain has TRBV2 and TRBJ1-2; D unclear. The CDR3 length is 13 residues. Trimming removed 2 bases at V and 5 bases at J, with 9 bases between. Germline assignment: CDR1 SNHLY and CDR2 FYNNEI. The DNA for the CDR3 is TGTGCCAGCAGTGAAAGTGCCTTTTATGGCTACACCTTC. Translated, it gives CASSESAFYGYTF.

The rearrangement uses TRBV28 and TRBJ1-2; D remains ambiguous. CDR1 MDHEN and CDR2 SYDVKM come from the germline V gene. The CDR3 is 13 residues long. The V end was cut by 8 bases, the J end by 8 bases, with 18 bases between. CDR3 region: CASAYRAIGGYTF. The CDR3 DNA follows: TGTGCCAGCGCATACCGGGCTATAGGAGGCTACACCTTC.

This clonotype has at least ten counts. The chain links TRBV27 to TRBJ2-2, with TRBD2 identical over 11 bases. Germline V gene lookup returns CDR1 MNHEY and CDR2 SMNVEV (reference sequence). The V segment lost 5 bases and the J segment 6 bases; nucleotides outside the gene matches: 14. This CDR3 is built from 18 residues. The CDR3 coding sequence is TGTGCCAGCAGTCTACTTTGGCTAGCGGGAGGCCGTCCCGGGGAGCTGTTTTTT. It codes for CASSLLWLAGGRPGELFF.

CDR3 sequence reads: CASSFRLAGSGEQYF. CDR3 nucleotides: TGTGCCAGCAGCTTTAGACTAGCGGGGTCAGGGGAGCAGTACTTC. The chain recombines TRBV7-8 with TRBJ2-7; the match to TRBD2 covers 11 bases. V lost 3 bases to trimming and J lost 7 bases; unmatched junction nucleotides: 8. CDR1 SGHVS and CDR2 FQNEAQ come from the germline V gene. The CDR3 runs to 15 residues. The whole variable domain, filled in from reference TRBV7-8 and TRBJ2-7, reads GAGVSQSPRYKVAKRGQDVALRCDPISGHVSLFWYQQALGQGPEFLTYFQNEAQLDKSGLPSDRFFAERPEGSVSTLKIQRTQQEDSAVYLCASSFRLAGSGEQYFGPGTRLTVT.

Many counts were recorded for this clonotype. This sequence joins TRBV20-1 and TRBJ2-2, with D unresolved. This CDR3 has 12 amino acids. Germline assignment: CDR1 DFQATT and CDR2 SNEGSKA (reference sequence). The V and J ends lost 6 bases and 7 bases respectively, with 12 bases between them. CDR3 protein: CSARRSVGELFF. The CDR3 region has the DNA TGCAGTGCGAGGAGATCGGTCGGGGAGCTGTTTTTT.

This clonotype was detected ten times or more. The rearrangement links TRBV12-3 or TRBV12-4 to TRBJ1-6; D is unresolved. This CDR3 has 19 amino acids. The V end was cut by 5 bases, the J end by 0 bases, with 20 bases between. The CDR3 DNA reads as TGTGCCAGCAGTCTCAAATTTTCGAGGTTGGGCTCCTATAATTCACCCCTCCACTTT. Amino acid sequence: CASSLKFSRLGSYNSPLHF.

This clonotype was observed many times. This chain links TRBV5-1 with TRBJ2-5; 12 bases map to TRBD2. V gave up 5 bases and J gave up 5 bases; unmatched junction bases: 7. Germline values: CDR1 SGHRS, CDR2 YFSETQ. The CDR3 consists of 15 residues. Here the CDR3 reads CASSRTSGKQETQYF. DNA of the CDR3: TGCGCCAGCAGTAGGACTAGCGGGAAACAGGAGACCCAGTACTTC.

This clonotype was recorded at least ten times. As DNA, the CDR3 is TGTGCCAGCAGCGCGCTACCGGGACTAGCAACGAACGAGCAGTACTTC. Protein sequence: CASSALPGLATNEQYF. The chain combines TRBV7-8 with TRBJ2-7; 9 nucleotides align to TRBD2. This CDR3 has 16 amino acids. Germline-derived CDR1 and CDR2 are SGHVS and FQNEAQ. With V trimmed by 5 bases and J by 5 bases, 13 bases remained unmatched. The variable domain in full, completed from reference TRBV7-8 and TRBJ2-7, reads GAGVSQSPRYKVAKRGQDVALRCDPISGHVSLFWYQQALGQGPEFLTYFQNEAQLDKSGLPSDRFFAERPEGSVSTLKIQRTQQEDSAVYLCASSALPGLATNEQYFGPGTRLTVT.

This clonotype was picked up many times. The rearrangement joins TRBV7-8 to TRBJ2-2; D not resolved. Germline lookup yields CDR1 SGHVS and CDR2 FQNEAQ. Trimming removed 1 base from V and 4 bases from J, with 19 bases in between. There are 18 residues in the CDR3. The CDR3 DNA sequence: TGTGCCAGCAGCTTAGTGGTTCCGGGCCTCGAAAGCACCGGGGAGCTGTTTTTT. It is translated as CASSLVVPGLESTGELFF.

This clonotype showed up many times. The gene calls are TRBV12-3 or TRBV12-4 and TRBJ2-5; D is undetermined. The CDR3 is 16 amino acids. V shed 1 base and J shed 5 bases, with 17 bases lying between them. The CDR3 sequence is CASSLGEYRVVETQYF. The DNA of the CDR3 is TGTGCCAGCAGTTTAGGAGAATATCGGGTGGTGGAGACCCAGTACTTC.

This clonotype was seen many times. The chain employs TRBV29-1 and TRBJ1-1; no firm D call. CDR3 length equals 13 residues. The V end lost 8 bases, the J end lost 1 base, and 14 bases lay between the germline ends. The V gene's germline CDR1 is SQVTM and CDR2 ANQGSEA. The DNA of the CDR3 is TGCAGCACCCTGGCCCAGCCGAACACTGAAGCTTTCTTT. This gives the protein CSTLAQPNTEAFF.

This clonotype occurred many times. CDR3 sequence: CATSPSGANVLTF. CDR3 coding DNA: TGTGCCACCAGTCCTTCTGGGGCCAACGTCCTGACTTTC. V is TRBV24-1 and J is TRBJ2-6; the D is unclear. With 6 bases removed from V and 1 base from J, the gap between germline ends came to 3 bases. CDR1 is KGHDR, CDR2 SFDVKD, per germline. The CDR3 extends over 13 amino acids.

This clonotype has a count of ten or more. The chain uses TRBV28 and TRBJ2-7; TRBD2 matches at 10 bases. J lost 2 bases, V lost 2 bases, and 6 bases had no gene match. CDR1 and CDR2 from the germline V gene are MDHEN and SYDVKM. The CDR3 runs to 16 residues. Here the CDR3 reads CASSLLGSGRTYEQYF. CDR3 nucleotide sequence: TGTGCCAGCAGTTTACTCGGTAGCGGGAGGACCTACGAGCAGTACTTC.

CDR3 residues: CASSLTGAQPQHF. Here the CDR3 DNA reads TGTGCCAGCAGTTTAACGGGGGCTCAGCCCCAGCATTTT. J is TRBJ1-5 and V is TRBV12-3 or TRBV12-4; weak D call: TRBD1 (6 bases). Trimming stripped 2 bases from V and 6 bases from J, with 8 bases between. This CDR3 is 13 amino acids long.

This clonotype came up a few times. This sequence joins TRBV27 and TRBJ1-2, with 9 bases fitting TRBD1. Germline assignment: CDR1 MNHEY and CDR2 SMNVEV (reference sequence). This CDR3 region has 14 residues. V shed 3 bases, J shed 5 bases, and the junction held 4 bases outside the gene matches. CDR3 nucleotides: TGTGCCAGCAGTTTGGACAGGGGAGGTTATGGCTACACCTTC. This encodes CASSLDRGGYGYTF.

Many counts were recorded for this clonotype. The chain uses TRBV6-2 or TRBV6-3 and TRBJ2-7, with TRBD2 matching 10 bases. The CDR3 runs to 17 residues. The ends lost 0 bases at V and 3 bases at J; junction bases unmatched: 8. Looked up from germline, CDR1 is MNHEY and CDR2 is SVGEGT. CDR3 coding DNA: TGTGCCAGCAGTTACTCGAAAGTAGCTAGCGGGAGCTACGAGCAGTACTTC. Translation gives CASSYSKVASGSYEQYF.

The CDR3 sequence is CAIRTGGTGNYEQYF. CDR3 coding DNA: TGTGCCATCAGGACAGGGGGGACGGGAAACTACGAGCAGTACTTC. The chain links TRBV28 to TRBJ2-7; TRBD1 matches 10 bases. Unmatched junction bases numbered 12, after V lost 10 bases and J lost 3 bases. The germline V gene encodes CDR1 MDHEN and CDR2 SYDVKM. This CDR3 comprises 15 residues.

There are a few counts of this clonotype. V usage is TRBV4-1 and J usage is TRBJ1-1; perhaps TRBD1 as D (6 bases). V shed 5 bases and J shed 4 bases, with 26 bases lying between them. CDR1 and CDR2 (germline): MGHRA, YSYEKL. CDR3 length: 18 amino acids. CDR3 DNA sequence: TGCGCCAGCAGCAAGGCCCTGTATCAGGGGATTGGAAGCACTGAAGCTTTCTTT. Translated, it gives CASSKALYQGIGSTEAFF.

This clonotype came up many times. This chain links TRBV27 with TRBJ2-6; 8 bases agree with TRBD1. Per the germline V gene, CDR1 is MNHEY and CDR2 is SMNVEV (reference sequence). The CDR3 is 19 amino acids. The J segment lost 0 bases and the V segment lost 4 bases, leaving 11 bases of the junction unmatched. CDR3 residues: CASSSVQDREGSGANVLTF. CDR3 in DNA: TGTGCCAGCAGTTCGGTCCAGGACAGGGAAGGCTCTGGGGCCAACGTCCTGACTTTC. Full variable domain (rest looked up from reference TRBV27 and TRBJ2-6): EAQVTQNPRYLITVTGKKLTVTCSQNMNHEYMSWYRQDPGLGLRQIYYSMNVEVTDKGDVPEGYKVSRKEKRNFPLILESPSPNQTSLYFCASSSVQDREGSGANVLTFGAGSRLTVL.

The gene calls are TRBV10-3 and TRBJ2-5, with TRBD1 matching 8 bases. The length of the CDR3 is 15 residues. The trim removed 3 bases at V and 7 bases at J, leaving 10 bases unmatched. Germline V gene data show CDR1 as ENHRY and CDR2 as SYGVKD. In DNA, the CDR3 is TGTGCCATCAGTGACCAGGGGACAGGCGTGCGGACCCAGTACTTC. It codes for CAISDQGTGVRTQYF.

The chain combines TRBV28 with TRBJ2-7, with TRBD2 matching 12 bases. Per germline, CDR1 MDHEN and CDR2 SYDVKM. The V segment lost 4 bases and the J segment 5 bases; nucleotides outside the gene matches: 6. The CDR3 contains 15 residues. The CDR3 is CASSSTSGSFHEQYF. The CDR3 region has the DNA TGTGCCAGCAGTTCGACTAGCGGGAGTTTCCACGAGCAGTACTTC.

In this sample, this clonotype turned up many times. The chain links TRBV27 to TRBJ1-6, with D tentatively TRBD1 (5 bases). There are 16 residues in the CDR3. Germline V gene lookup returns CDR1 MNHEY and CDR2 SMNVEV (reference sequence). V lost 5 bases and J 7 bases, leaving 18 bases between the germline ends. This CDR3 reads CASSALPTGTNSPLHF. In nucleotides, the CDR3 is TGTGCCAGCAGTGCCCTCCCCACAGGCACCAATTCACCCCTCCACTTT.

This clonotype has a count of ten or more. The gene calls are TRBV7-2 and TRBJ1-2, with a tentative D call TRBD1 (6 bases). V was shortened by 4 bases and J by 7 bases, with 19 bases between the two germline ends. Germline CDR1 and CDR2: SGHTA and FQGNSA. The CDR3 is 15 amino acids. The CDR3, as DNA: TGTGCCAGCAGCTCGGGACAAACCCGTAGCTCTGGCTACACCTTC. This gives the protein CASSSGQTRSSGYTF.

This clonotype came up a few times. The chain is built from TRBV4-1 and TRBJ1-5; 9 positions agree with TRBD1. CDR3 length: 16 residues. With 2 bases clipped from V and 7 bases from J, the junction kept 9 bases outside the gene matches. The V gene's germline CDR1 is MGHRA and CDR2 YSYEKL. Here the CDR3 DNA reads TGCGCCAGCAGCCAACCGAGACAGGGGGTCGGCCAGCCCCAGCATTTT. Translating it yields CASSQPRQGVGQPQHF.

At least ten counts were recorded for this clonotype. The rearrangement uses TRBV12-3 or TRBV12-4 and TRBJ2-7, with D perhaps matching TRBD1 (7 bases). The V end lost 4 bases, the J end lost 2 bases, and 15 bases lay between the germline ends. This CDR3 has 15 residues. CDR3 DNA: TGTGCCAGCAGTTCAACGGGGGACAGAACCTACGAGCAGTACTTC. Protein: CASSSTGDRTYEQYF.

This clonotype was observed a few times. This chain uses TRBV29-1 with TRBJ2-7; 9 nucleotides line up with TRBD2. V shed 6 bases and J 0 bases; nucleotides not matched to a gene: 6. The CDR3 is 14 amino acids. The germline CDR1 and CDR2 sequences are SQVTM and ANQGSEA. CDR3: CSVLASGTSYEQYF. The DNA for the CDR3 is TGCAGCGTCTTAGCTAGCGGGACCTCCTACGAGCAGTACTTC.

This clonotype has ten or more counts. The CDR3: CATRDLAGGPYEQYF. CDR3 nucleotides: TGTGCCACCCGTGACTTAGCGGGAGGGCCCTACGAGCAGTACTTC. The chain combines TRBV6-1 with TRBJ2-7; the match to TRBD2 covers 11 bases. The CDR3 totals 15 residues. Germline loops: CDR1 MNHNS, CDR2 SASEGT. After removal of 10 bases from V and 2 bases from J, the junction contained 10 bases not matched to a gene.